Shown below are 8 T cell receptor beta chains from a single sample sequenced in a study of PD-1 blockade in classical Hodgkin lymphoma. Each and every patient relapsed after autologous stem cell transplantation, and patients got differing brentuximab vedotin exposure. Sequencing used immunoSEQ multiplex PCR; TCRdb keeps in-frame clones, though not all of them. The table shows just over 60,000 clones, with around 88% occurring only once. Sequenced here: peripheral blood mononuclear cells (PBMCs), sampled at baseline. Receptor source: a human donor with classical Hodgkin lymphoma.

This chain links TRBV6-5 with TRBJ1-2; 7 bases map to TRBD1. The V and J ends lost 7 bases and 5 bases, in that order; junction bases with no gene match: 10. This CDR3 is 14 amino acids long. The germline V gene has CDR1 MNHEY and CDR2 SVGAGI. This CDR3 is CASIQLGQLYGYTF. CDR3 nucleotides: TGTGCCAGCATTCAACTGGGACAGCTATATGGCTACACCTTC.

At least ten counts were recorded for this clone. The rearrangement uses TRBV19 and TRBJ1-5, with D perhaps matching TRBD1 (6 bases). The ends were cut back, 6 bases at V and 0 bases at J, with 12 bases in the middle. This CDR3 comprises 15 residues. Germline V lookup: CDR1 LNHDA, CDR2 SQIVND (reference sequence). CDR3 nucleotide sequence: TGTGCCAGTAGCCAAGACAGGCTTAGCAATCAGCCCCAGCATTTT. It is translated as CASSQDRLSNQPQHF.

V gene TRBV11-2 combines with J gene TRBJ1-2; 7 bases are shared with TRBD1. This CDR3 is 13 amino acids long. CDR1 SGHAT and CDR2 FQNNGV come from the germline V gene. Trimming cost V 5 bases and J 2 bases; bases outside gene matches: 2. The CDR3 loop is CASSTGQNYGYTF. CDR3 bases: TGTGCCAGCAGCACGGGACAGAACTATGGCTACACCTTC.

The rearrangement uses TRBV30 and TRBJ2-5; maybe TRBD1 (9 bases). The germline gives CDR1 GTSNPN, CDR2 SVGIG (reference sequence). V was clipped by 2 bases and J by 5 bases, with 24 bases between them. This CDR3 has 17 amino acids. CDR3 residues: CAWSYGQGTRGGETQYF. CDR3 DNA sequence: TGTGCCTGGAGTTATGGACAGGGGACACGGGGGGGTGAGACCCAGTACTTC.

The chain combines TRBV28 with TRBJ1-4; D may be TRBD1 (6 bases). Germline assignment: CDR1 MDHEN and CDR2 SYDVKM. CDR3 length: 15 amino acids. Trimming took off 6 bases at V and 7 bases at J, with 18 bases between the two ends. CDR3 region: CASSIQQGLIEKLFF. The CDR3 DNA reads as TGTGCCAGCAGCATCCAACAGGGTCTGATTGAAAAACTGTTTTTT.

The genes are TRBV10-3 and TRBJ1-2, with D uncertain. The V gene's germline CDR1 is ENHRY and CDR2 SYGVKD. V was clipped by 0 bases and J by 5 bases, with 10 bases between them. CDR3 size: 14 residues. The CDR3 DNA is TGTGCCATCAGTGAGTCGAACACGAGATATGGCTACACCTTC. It translates to CAISESNTRYGYTF.

This chain connects TRBV15 to TRBJ2-7; maybe TRBD2 (7 bases). There are 15 residues in the CDR3. Germline-derived CDR1 and CDR2 are LNHNV and YYDKDF (reference sequence). Trimming stripped 0 bases from V and 4 bases from J, with 13 bases between. CDR3 region: CATSREGGRDYEQYF. Written as DNA, the CDR3 is TGTGCCACCAGCAGAGAGGGGGGGCGCGATTACGAGCAGTACTTC.

The V call is TRBV20-1, the J call TRBJ2-5, with 7 positions matching TRBD2. CDR3 size: 11 residues. CDR1 is DFQATT and CDR2 is SNEGSKA in the germline V gene (reference sequence). The CDR3 reads CSRLAQETQYF. DNA of the CDR3: TGCAGCAGACTAGCCCAAGAGACCCAGTACTTC.